The entry below describes one TCR beta chain. In its sample, this clonotype was seen once. No cognate antigen has been identified for it. This may be a read error: a much more frequent sequence differs by one nucleotide. The data stem from a study of blood T cells in healthy people across ages (dated by TCRdb to between 2014 and 2016). With respect to the entire study: Template switching captured roughly one uniquely barcoded TCR beta cDNA molecule per two T cells in model experiments. Donors of different ages were randomly distributed across sequencing lanes to avoid experimental bias. For two donors (one aged 18 to 29 and one aged 80 or older), the study analyzed two additional independent replicas of 1 million unique cDNA reads from the same blood draw. Four age groups were formed from the donors: young (average roughly 15 years), middle-aged (less than 40), aged (approximately 60) and long-lived (about 80). Using deep sequencing normalized with unique cDNA molecular identifiers, the study measured how TCR beta repertoire diversity changes with age.

Systemically healthy Caucasian individuals from Russia, 35 to 50 in total and aged roughly 6 to 100 years, were included as donors. Around 10 milliliters of peripheral blood were collected from each donor into EDTA-treated Vacutainer tubes. Ficoll-Paque density-gradient centrifugation was used to isolate PBMCs, with at least 6.5 million per sample. Total RNA, at least 5.5 micrograms per sample, was extracted from PBMCs with Trizol reagent. For every donor, flow cytometry on a PBMC aliquot measured the percentage of naive CD45RAhigh/CD27high T cells. Libraries were made using 5' RACE. The listed sequencing device is Illumina HiSeq 2500. A second roughly 7 to 12 cycle PCR used a sample-barcoded 5' primer and a J-beta primer mix. Each TCR beta cDNA molecule received a unique molecular identifier from a template-switch 5' adaptor carrying 12 random nucleotides. Each sample yielded at least 3 million CDR3-containing paired-end reads. First-strand cDNA was synthesized from all RNA with the Mint cDNA synthesis kit, primed by a TRBC-specific oligonucleotide. All cDNA was treated with uracil-DNA glycosylase and then went through a first 18-cycle PCR with the universal primers M1SS and BC2_uni_R. The paper's data handling went like this. Each sample was normalized by randomly selecting 1 million high-quality reads, each carrying a distinct molecular identifier. Instead of being binned into consensus sequences, reads with shared molecular identifiers were discarded. MiTCR, with a Q25 quality threshold and the strictest error-elimination algorithm, was used for CDR3 identification, clonotype clustering and error correction. A nonparametric unseen species model using Euler transformation provided a lower-bound estimate of total TCR beta diversity. The public reads were reanalyzed by TCRdb: fastp trimming at Q25, MiXCR alignment, in-frame beta chains only. A single entry per CDR3 protein holds the most common genes and DNA from its merged rows. Clone size and V and J calls follow TCRdb, not the original study. For this sample there are about 780,000 distinct CDR3 sequences; about 42% appear just once. The ten biggest clones cover about a sixth of the sample.

Reading from cysteine to phenylalanine, the CDR3 counts 17 amino acids. Only CDR3 DNA remains: 51 bases, in frame from the first base. CDR1 SGDLS and CDR2 YYNGEE are derived from the germline V gene. Relative to germline, V is 3 bases shorter and J is 8 bases shorter, with 24 bases between their ends. Broader findings and caveats from the paper: Estimates of total diversity from one million sequenced T cells were regarded as lower bounds and underestimates. There was a strong correlation between observed TCR beta diversity and the percentage of naive T cells measured by flow cytometry. Conclusive comparison of naive and antigen-experienced compartments was prevented by the profiling of bulk unsorted PBMCs. Because the CMV infection status of the donors was unknown, age-related changes in expanded clonotypes may potentially have been confounded. Observed TCR beta diversity per million T cells fell roughly linearly with age, and a significant reduction was already apparent by age roughly 40. Compared with the aged group, more naive CD4+ T cells, fewer expanded clones and increased TCR diversity were shown by the long-lived group, suggesting age selection.

This receptor chain uses TRBV9 and TRBJ2-1, with TRBD2 as a weak D call on 5 bases. This TCR was sampled from a man aged 80 or over in good health. Sequences were obtained from blood. The bases are TGTGCCAGCAGCGACACGCAGGCTAGCAAGGTCGGCGATGAGCAGTTCTTC. It specifies CASSDTQASKVGDEQFF.